These 29 T cell receptor beta chains came from one sample sequenced in a study of blood T cell repertoires in COVID-19. Some clones are missing from TCRdb's copy, which holds only in-frame ones; the method was immunoSEQ multiplex PCR. The table lists fewer than 200,000 clones, roughly 85% of them singletons, with about 5.6% in the top ten. The specimen sequenced was peripheral blood. These receptors were taken from a woman between 50 and 59 years old with COVID-19, enrolled during active disease.

Of note for this clone: Within the sample, other DNA sequences also encode this same CDR3. This chain uses TRBV4-3 with TRBJ2-7; 16 bases align to TRBD2. The germline CDR1 and CDR2 sequences are LGHNA and YSLEER. This CDR3 is built from 17 residues. V was pared by 4 bases and J by 5 bases, with 8 bases of the junction left unmatched. CDR3 loop: CASSPGTSGGAENEQYF. CDR3 nucleotides: TGCGCCAGCAGCCCCGGGACTAGCGGGGGGGCTGAAAACGAGCAGTACTTC.

The genes are TRBV9 and TRBJ2-1, with TRBD2 matching over 10 bases. V shed 0 bases and J 9 bases; nucleotides not matched to a gene: 9. CDR3 size: 16 residues. Germline assignment: CDR1 SGDLS and CDR2 YYNGEE. CDR3 region: CASSVAQRGGLSEQFF. DNA for the CDR3: TGTGCCAGCAGCGTAGCCCAGCGGGGGGGCCTCAGTGAGCAGTTCTTC.

This clone has just a few counts. This chain connects TRBV19 to TRBJ1-5; TRBD1 might be the D (6 bases). The CDR3 consists of 15 residues. The germline V gene has CDR1 LNHDA and CDR2 SQIVND (reference sequence). Trimming took off 2 bases at V and 4 bases at J, with 12 bases between the two ends. CDR3: CASSITGRGNQPQHF. DNA for the CDR3: TGTGCCAGTAGTATAACGGGCAGGGGTAATCAGCCCCAGCATTTT.

This clone was picked up one time. The CDR3 protein is CASTSGNYNEKLFF. As DNA, the CDR3 is TGTGCCAGTACCTCCGGGAATTATAATGAAAAACTGTTTTTT. The V call is TRBV27, the J call TRBJ1-4; D is undetermined. In germline, CDR1 is MNHEY, CDR2 SMNVEV (reference sequence). Trimming cost V 9 bases and J 4 bases, with 15 bases left between them. The CDR3 covers 14 residues.

The chain uses TRBV28 and TRBJ2-7, with D tentatively TRBD1 (6 bases). V lost 7 bases and J lost 4, with 14 bases in between. Germline CDR1 is MDHEN and CDR2 is SYDVKM. This CDR3 has 13 amino acids. The CDR3, as DNA: TGTGCCAGCACCTCCGGGACAACTTACGAGCAGTACTTC. Translation: CASTSGTTYEQYF. The full variable domain, in which reference TRBV28 and TRBJ2-7 provide the parts outside the CDR3, is DVKVTQSSRYLVKRTGEKVFLECVQDMDHENMFWYRQDPGLGLRLIYFSYDVKMKEKGDIPEGYSVSREKKERFSLILESASTNQTSMYLCASTSGTTYEQYFGPGTRLTVT.

The chain uses TRBV5-4 and TRBJ2-2; 10 nucleotides line up with TRBD2. The CDR3 is 17 residues long. Germline V gene sequence: CDR1 SGHNT, CDR2 YYREEE (reference sequence). The V gene end was trimmed by 0 bases and the J gene end by 3 bases; junction bases not matched to a gene: 5. CDR3 coding DNA: TGTGCCAGCAGCTTGGGGCCCCTAGCGGGGGACACCGGGGAGCTGTTTTTT. Translation: CASSLGPLAGDTGELFF.

This clone was recorded only once. The V and J genes are TRBV19 and TRBJ1-4, with 8 positions matching TRBD1. Trimming took 3 bases from V and 1 from J; bases not matched to a gene: 13. In germline, CDR1 is LNHDA, CDR2 SQIVND (reference sequence). The CDR3 has 19 residues. The CDR3 DNA follows: TGTGCCAGTAGTATTGCCAGGGGGCGAAGGAAAGGAACTAATGAAAAACTGTTTTTT. Its protein is CASSIARGRRKGTNEKLFF.

This clone was seen once. The chain recombines TRBV7-2 with TRBJ1-4; weak D call: TRBD1 (6 bases). CDR3 size: 15 residues. V gave up 3 bases and J gave up 3 bases, with 11 bases separating them. Germline V gives CDR1 SGHTA, CDR2 FQGNSA. CDR3 DNA: TGTGCCAGCAGCTTTTCAGGGGTGGCTAATGAAAAACTGTTTTTT. It codes for CASSFSGVANEKLFF.

This clone was seen at least ten times. This chain links TRBV5-1 with TRBJ2-3, with TRBD2 matching 7 bases. The CDR3 totals 15 residues. From germline, CDR1 is SGHRS and CDR2 YFSETQ. V was pared by 0 bases and J by 5 bases, with 6 bases of the junction left unmatched. CDR3 region: CASSLGGASGDTQYF. CDR3 coding DNA: TGCGCCAGCAGCTTGGGAGGGGCTAGCGGAGATACGCAGTATTTT.

The J gene is TRBJ2-5, the V gene TRBV7-8; 7 bases are shared with TRBD2. This CDR3 comprises 13 residues. Germline V gives CDR1 SGHVS, CDR2 FQNEAQ. V gave up 6 bases and J gave up 1 base; unmatched junction bases: 2. The CDR3 loop reads CASRAGSQETQYF. The CDR3 DNA reads TGTGCCAGCAGAGCGGGGAGCCAAGAGACCCAGTACTTC.

The CDR3 DNA reads TGTGCCTGGAGTTCGAGTAGAAGCTCCTACGAGCAGTACTTC. Translating it yields CAWSSSRSSYEQYF. The V gene is TRBV30, the J gene TRBJ2-7; D gene uncertain. With 2 bases removed from V and 0 bases from J, the gap between germline ends came to 11 bases. Looked up from germline, CDR1 is GTSNPN and CDR2 is SVGIG (reference sequence). CDR3 size: 14 residues.

The chain links TRBV11-2 to TRBJ2-5, with 12 bases lining up with TRBD1. The germline CDR1 and CDR2 sequences are SGHAT and FQNNGV. The length of the CDR3 is 18 residues. Losses at the gene ends were 1 base for V and 5 bases for J; bases not matched to a gene: 11. CDR3 DNA: TGTGCCAGCAGCTTAGCCGGTAGGGACAGGGGGCCGAGGGAGACCCAGTACTTC. This sequence encodes CASSLAGRDRGPRETQYF.

The V gene is TRBV30, the J gene TRBJ1-1, with 7 bases that match TRBD1. CDR1 and CDR2 (germline): GTSNPN, SVGIG (reference sequence). Trimming at V came to 7 bases and at J to 9 bases, leaving 5 bases not matched to a gene. This CDR3 is built from 10 residues. For the CDR3, the DNA is TGTGCCTCGGACAGGAGTCAAGCTTTCTTT. This codes for CASDRSQAFF.

This clone was counted between two and nine times. The J gene is TRBJ2-2, the V gene TRBV19, with 9 nucleotides matching TRBD1. Germline CDR1 and CDR2: LNHDA and SQIVND (reference sequence). The CDR3 is 17 amino acids. The V segment lost 4 bases and the J segment 2 bases; nucleotides outside the gene matches: 8. CDR3 amino acids: CASSTSGTGTNTGELFF. CDR3 nucleotide sequence: TGTGCCAGTAGTACCTCCGGGACAGGGACCAACACCGGGGAGCTGTTTTTT. Supplemented by reference TRBV19 and TRBJ2-2, the full variable domain reads DGGITQSPKYLFRKEGQNVTLSCEQNLNHDAMYWYRQDPGQGLRLIYYSQIVNDFQKGDIAEGYSVSREKKESFPLTVTSAQKNPTAFYLCASSTSGTGTNTGELFFGEGSRLTVL.

This clone was seen a single time. The chain is built from TRBV7-9 and TRBJ1-5; D uncertain. Trimming pared 1 base from V and 1 base from J, leaving 8 bases between. Germline values: CDR1 SEHNR, CDR2 FQNEAQ (reference sequence). CDR3 size: 15 residues. CDR3 sequence (DNA): TGTGCCAGCAGCTTAGACGGGTTAAGCAATCAGCCCCAGCATTTT. Encoded protein: CASSLDGLSNQPQHF. Based on the CDR3 plus reference TRBV7-9 and TRBJ1-5, the full variable domain is DTGVSQNPRHKITKRGQNVTFRCDPISEHNRLYWYRQTLGQGPEFLTYFQNEAQLEKSRLLSDRFSAERPKGSFSTLEIQRTEQGDSAMYLCASSLDGLSNQPQHFGDGTRLSIL.

The chain combines TRBV9 with TRBJ2-3; TRBD2 matches 8 bases. The V gene's germline CDR1 is SGDLS and CDR2 YYNGEE. V lost 1 base to trimming and J lost 4 bases; unmatched junction nucleotides: 8. CDR3 length: 16 amino acids. The CDR3 region is CASSVPEPGLADTQYF. DNA of the CDR3: TGTGCCAGCAGCGTACCTGAGCCGGGACTAGCAGATACGCAGTATTTT.

This rearrangement joins TRBV6-2 or TRBV6-3 to TRBJ2-6, with D maybe TRBD2 (7 bases). The germline V and J ends were trimmed by 4 bases and 5 bases, with 24 bases remaining between them. The CDR3 extends over 19 amino acids. CDR1 MNHEY and CDR2 SVGEGT come from the germline V gene. CDR3 sequence (DNA): TGTGCCAGCAGTTCCCCGGGGAGGGAAGGGGGTCTCTGGGCCAACGTCCTGACTTTC. It encodes CASSSPGREGGLWANVLTF.

The chain employs TRBV5-1 and TRBJ2-7; the D gene is possibly TRBD1 (5 bases). Germline values: CDR1 SGHRS, CDR2 YFSETQ. With 5 bases removed from V and 3 bases from J, the gap between germline ends came to 12 bases. The CDR3 totals 13 residues. The CDR3: CASSAVGDYEQYF. The CDR3 bases are TGCGCCAGCAGTGCGGTAGGGGACTACGAGCAGTACTTC. The whole variable domain, remainder taken from reference TRBV5-1 and TRBJ2-7, is KAGVTQTPRYLIKTRGQQVTLSCSPISGHRSVSWYQQTPGQGLQFLFEYFSETQRNKGNFPGRFSGRQFSNSRSEMNVSTLELGDSALYLCASSAVGDYEQYFGPGTRLTVT.

The chain carries TRBV3-1 (or the pseudogene TRBV3-2) and TRBJ1-2; the D is unclear. Looked up from germline, CDR1 is LGHDT and CDR2 is YNNKEL (reference sequence). The CDR3 has 15 amino acids. V lost 6 bases, J lost 3 bases, and 17 bases lay in between. The CDR3 sequence is CASRYIGGRDYGYTF. The CDR3 DNA follows: TGTGCCAGCAGATACATCGGAGGTCGGGACTATGGCTACACCTTC.

The chain carries TRBV28 and TRBJ1-2, with 8 nucleotides matching TRBD1. The length of the CDR3 is 14 residues. Per the germline V gene, CDR1 is MDHEN and CDR2 is SYDVKM. Unmatched junction bases numbered 11, after V lost 6 bases and J lost 8 bases. The CDR3 DNA follows: TGTGCCAGCAGGCTGACAGGGGCGGGACGGGGCTACACCTTC. Translated: CASRLTGAGRGYTF.

DNA of the CDR3: TGTGCCAGCAGCTTCTCGGGACAGGGCGCGGAGCAGTACTTC. As protein: CASSFSGQGAEQYF. The rearrangement joins TRBV13 to TRBJ2-7, with 9 bases fitting TRBD1. CDR1 PRHDT and CDR2 FYEKMQ come from the germline V gene (reference sequence). V was clipped by 3 bases and J by 7 bases; unmatched bases: 7. This CDR3 is built from 14 residues.

Comment on this clone: Other DNA variants within this sample encode the same CDR3. V and J are TRBV11-2 and TRBJ2-7; possibly TRBD1 for D (6 bases). CDR3 size: 14 residues. Per germline, CDR1 SGHAT and CDR2 FQNNGV. Trimming pared 1 base from V and 3 bases from J, leaving 10 bases between. The CDR3 loop is CASSLGQGNYEQYF. The CDR3 nucleotides are TGTGCCAGCAGCTTAGGGCAGGGGAACTACGAGCAGTACTTC.

The chain is built from TRBV4-2 and TRBJ1-4; tentatively, D is TRBD1 (6 bases). This CDR3 is built from 14 residues. Looked up from germline, CDR1 is LGHNA and CDR2 is YNFKEQ. V lost 3 bases and J lost 6, with 11 bases in between. CDR3 sequence: CASSHGQRDEKLFF. The DNA for the CDR3 is TGTGCCAGCAGCCACGGACAGAGGGATGAAAAACTGTTTTTT.

The chain uses TRBV6-6 and TRBJ2-7; TRBD1 agrees at 7 bases. CDR1 is MNHNY and CDR2 is SVGAGI in the germline V gene (reference sequence). V dropped 6 bases and J dropped 0; count of bases not matched to a gene: 2. This CDR3 comprises 13 residues. The CDR3 region has the DNA TGTGCCAGCAGGGACAGGAGCTCCTACGAGCAGTACTTC. It codes for CASRDRSSYEQYF.

The chain uses TRBV12-5 and TRBJ1-6; D is uncertain. V shed 7 bases and J shed 5 bases, with 12 bases lying between them. The germline CDR1 and CDR2 sequences are LGHNT and FRNRAP. CDR3 size: 14 residues. CDR3 protein: CASAGSSNNSPLHF. CDR3 DNA sequence: TGTGCTAGTGCCGGGAGCAGCAATAATTCACCCCTCCACTTT.

V and J are TRBV30 and TRBJ1-1, with D tentatively TRBD1 (6 bases). Trimming removed 5 bases from V and 1 base from J, with 11 bases in between. CDR3 length: 13 amino acids. Germline-derived CDR1 and CDR2 are GTSNPN and SVGIG (reference sequence). Here the CDR3 DNA reads TGTGCCTGGTGCGGGGGCACGAACACTGAAGCTTTCTTT. This translates into CAWCGGTNTEAFF.

This clone showed up just once. The chain joins TRBV19 to TRBJ2-1; D might be TRBD2 (7 bases). Germline loops: CDR1 LNHDA, CDR2 SQIVND (reference sequence). V lost 5 bases and J lost 5, with 16 bases in between. The CDR3 is 15 amino acids. The CDR3 reads CASSFFAGADNEQFF. For the CDR3, the DNA is TGTGCCAGTAGTTTTTTTGCGGGGGCCGACAATGAGCAGTTCTTC. The whole variable domain, remainder taken from reference TRBV19 and TRBJ2-1, is DGGITQSPKYLFRKEGQNVTLSCEQNLNHDAMYWYRQDPGQGLRLIYYSQIVNDFQKGDIAEGYSVSREKKESFPLTVTSAQKNPTAFYLCASSFFAGADNEQFFGPGTRLTVL.

This sequence joins TRBV7-2 and TRBJ2-1; 9 positions match TRBD1. The germline V gene encodes CDR1 SGHTA and CDR2 FQGNSA. Losses at the gene ends were 5 bases for V and 10 bases for J; bases not matched to a gene: 12. The CDR3 extends over 15 amino acids. In nucleotides, the CDR3 is TGTGCCAGCAGCCGTGACCCGGGACAGGGACGCGAGCAGTTCTTC. As protein: CASSRDPGQGREQFF.

This clone was seen only once. The V and J genes are TRBV2 and TRBJ1-1; D is perhaps TRBD1 (5 bases). This CDR3 is built from 14 residues. The germline CDR1 and CDR2 sequences are SNHLY and FYNNEI. The V end lost 5 bases, the J end lost 4 bases, and 14 bases lay between the germline ends. This CDR3 is CASSFGYQGTEAFF. The CDR3, as DNA: TGTGCCAGCAGTTTCGGCTATCAGGGCACTGAAGCTTTCTTT.